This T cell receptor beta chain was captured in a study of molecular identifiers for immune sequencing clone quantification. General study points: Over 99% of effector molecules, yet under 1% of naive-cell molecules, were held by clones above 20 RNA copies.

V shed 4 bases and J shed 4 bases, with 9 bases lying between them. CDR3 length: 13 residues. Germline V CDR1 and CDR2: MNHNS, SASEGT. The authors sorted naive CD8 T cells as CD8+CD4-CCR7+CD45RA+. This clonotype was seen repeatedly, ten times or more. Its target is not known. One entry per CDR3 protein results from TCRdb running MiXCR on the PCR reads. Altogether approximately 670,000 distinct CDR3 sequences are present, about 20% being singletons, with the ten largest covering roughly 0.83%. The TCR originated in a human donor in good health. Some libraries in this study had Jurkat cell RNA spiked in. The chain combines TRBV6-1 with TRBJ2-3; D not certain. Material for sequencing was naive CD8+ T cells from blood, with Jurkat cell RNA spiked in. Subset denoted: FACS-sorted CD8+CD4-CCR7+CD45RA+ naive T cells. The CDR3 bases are TGTGCCAGCAGTGCATACCAGGCAGATACGCAGTATTTT. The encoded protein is CASSAYQADTQYF.